This T cell receptor beta chain is drawn from a study of blood T cell repertoires in COVID-19. Repertoires were generated with immunoSEQ multiplex PCR, while TCRdb's copy carries only in-frame clones and drops some. The repertoire includes 200,000 to 300,000 clones, 70% to 90% of them detected once, and approximately 5.1% sits in the top ten. Looked up from germline, CDR1 is MNHEY and CDR2 is SMNVEV (reference sequence). The length of the CDR3 is 16 residues. The V end lost 2 bases, the J end lost 6 bases, and 16 bases lay between the germline ends. The receptor's source is a woman in her fifties or sixties with COVID-19, enrolled during active disease. V and J are TRBV27 and TRBJ2-2; D ambiguous. The specimen was peripheral blood. The CDR3 sequence: CASSLPRSSEAGELFF. Here the CDR3 DNA reads TGTGCCAGCAGTTTACCTCGCTCAAGCGAAGCCGGGGAGCTGTTTTTT.